The sequence of this TCR beta chain was determined in a study of blood T cell repertoires in COVID-19. Study-wide context: Material from acute and convalescent COVID-19 was sourced from the United States, Italy and Spain.

V was clipped by 6 bases and J by 3 bases; unmatched bases: 7. Per the germline V gene, CDR1 is SQVTM and CDR2 is ANQGSEA. There are 13 residues in the CDR3. Study processing details: Scientists estimated how many nucleated cells there were by amplifying reference gene primers. The method was immunoSEQ multiplex PCR; TCRdb's version includes in-frame clones alone and lacks a portion of them. V and J calls and clone size are copied from that table; D and trimming were computed from the DNA. The sample yields approximately 350,000 clones, about 88% seen once. The chain has TRBV29-1 and TRBJ2-7; 8 nucleotides match TRBD1. The TCR originated in a woman aged 60 to 75 with COVID-19, enrolled during active disease. Sequenced material: peripheral blood. CDR3 in DNA: TGCAGCGTGAGGACAGGGTTAAACTACGAGCAGTACTTC. This codes for CSVRTGLNYEQYF.